These 23 T cell receptor beta chains share one sample of origin, sequenced in a study of blood T cell repertoires in COVID-19. The table came from immunoSEQ multiplex PCR; TCRdb's copy has only in-frame clones and leaves some out. The sample records some 240,000 clones, about nine tenths being singletons. The sample comprised peripheral blood. These receptor sequences come from a man in his 60s who had recovered from COVID-19.

The rearrangement uses TRBV6-2 or TRBV6-3 and TRBJ1-2; 9 positions agree with TRBD1. This CDR3 comprises 17 residues. The V gene end was trimmed by 5 bases and the J gene end by 4 bases; junction bases not matched to a gene: 14. Germline V gives CDR1 MNHEY, CDR2 SVGEGT. CDR3 nucleotide sequence: TGTGCCAGCAGTACCCCCCGGACAGGGGCGATATCCTATGGCTACACCTTC. Amino acids: CASSTPRTGAISYGYTF.

The genes are TRBV9 and TRBJ1-4; TRBD1 matches at 10 bases. The V gene's germline CDR1 is SGDLS and CDR2 YYNGEE. V was pared by 2 bases and J by 10 bases, with 5 bases of the junction left unmatched. There are 14 residues in the CDR3. CDR3 sequence reads: CASSVGQGRGKLFF. Written as DNA, the CDR3 is TGTGCCAGCAGCGTGGGACAGGGGAGGGGAAAACTGTTTTTT.

This rearrangement joins TRBV12-3 or TRBV12-4 to TRBJ1-1; D remains unclear. V was cut by 8 bases and J by 11 bases, with 21 bases left in between. The CDR3 consists of 13 residues. The CDR3 nucleotides are TGTGCCAGCTCCAGTTTGTCGTCGGGTCTCGCTTTCTTT. Its translation is CASSSLSSGLAFF.

As for this clone: One end of the junction varies from germline; a read error may be responsible. The gene calls are TRBV12-3 or TRBV12-4 and TRBJ2-5, with TRBD2 matching over 9 bases. The CDR3 is made up of 12 amino acids. CDR3 sequence reads: CASSLVAGAPHF. The CDR3 DNA is TGTGCCAGCAGTTTAGTAGCGGGGGCCCCGCACTTC.

J is TRBJ2-3 and V is TRBV11-3; D unresolved. The CDR3 contains 13 residues. CDR1 is SGHNT and CDR2 is YENEEA in the germline V gene. V lost 3 bases to trimming and J lost 6 bases, with 10 bases between them. The CDR3 sequence is CASSFQTGDTQYF. The CDR3 DNA reads TGTGCCAGCAGCTTCCAGACTGGGGATACGCAGTATTTT. The variable domain in full, completed from reference TRBV11-3 and TRBJ2-3, reads EAGVVQSPRYKIIEKKQPVAFWCNPISGHNTLYWYLQNLGQGPELLIRYENEEAVDDSQLPKDRFSAERLKGVDSTLKIQPAELGDSAVYLCASSFQTGDTQYFGPGTRLTVL.

This chain uses TRBV5-4 with TRBJ1-3; possibly TRBD1 for D (5 bases). The germline V gene has CDR1 SGHNT and CDR2 YYREEE (reference sequence). The V and J ends lost 4 bases and 0 bases respectively, with 8 bases between them. This CDR3 spans 14 amino acids. CDR3 loop: CASSPQGSGNTIYF. In DNA, the CDR3 is TGTGCCAGCAGCCCGCAGGGCTCTGGAAACACCATATATTTT.

The sample holds one count of this clone. CDR3 nucleotide sequence: TGCAGCGTTGAGGCCCAGAACACCGGGGAGCTGTTTTTT. Its translation is CSVEAQNTGELFF. The chain carries TRBV29-1 and TRBJ2-2, with no clear D. Trimming shortened V by 3 bases and J by 1 base, and 6 bases separated the two germline ends. There are 13 residues in the CDR3. The germline V gene encodes CDR1 SQVTM and CDR2 ANQGSEA.

The rearrangement links TRBV25-1 to TRBJ1-1; D is undetermined. Germline-derived CDR1 and CDR2 are MGHDK and SYGVNS. The CDR3 loop spans 14 amino acids. Deletions cut 2 bases from V and 5 bases from J, with 12 bases between. In DNA form, the CDR3 reads TGTGCCAGCAGTGAACGCGGGGTGGGTACTGAAGCTTTCTTT. This sequence encodes CASSERGVGTEAFF.

J is TRBJ2-7 and V is TRBV18; D gene uncertain. CDR1 is KGHSH and CDR2 is LQKENI in the germline V gene. The CDR3 is 15 amino acids. The V end lost 2 bases, the J end lost 0 bases, and 11 bases lay between the germline ends. CDR3 DNA: TGTGCCAGCTCACCAAACTACGGCGGCTCCTACGAGCAGTACGTC. This codes for CASSPNYGGSYEQYV.

The J gene is TRBJ1-2, the V gene TRBV5-1; tentative D call: TRBD1 (5 bases). CDR3 length: 15 amino acids. The V end was cut by 9 bases, the J end by 0 bases, with 18 bases between. In germline, CDR1 is SGHRS, CDR2 YFSETQ. The CDR3: CATELGPGSNYGYTF. The CDR3 DNA follows: TGCGCCACGGAACTTGGCCCAGGGTCTAACTATGGCTACACCTTC.

The V gene is TRBV4-2, the J gene TRBJ1-1; TRBD1 matches 7 bases. The V segment lost 1 base and the J segment 4 bases; nucleotides outside the gene matches: 6. The CDR3 runs to 15 residues. Germline V gene sequence: CDR1 LGHNA, CDR2 YNFKEQ. CDR3 DNA: TGTGCCAGCAGCCAAGCCGACAGGGCTGGCACTGAAGCTTTCTTT. Its translation is CASSQADRAGTEAFF.

V is TRBV7-9 and J is TRBJ2-2; 10 nucleotides line up with TRBD1. The V and J ends lost 5 bases and 2 bases, in that order; junction bases with no gene match: 5. The CDR3 has 16 amino acids. Germline V gene sequence: CDR1 SEHNR, CDR2 FQNEAQ (reference sequence). For the CDR3, the DNA is TGTGCCAGCAGCGGCAGACAGGGGGCAAACACCGGGGAGCTGTTTTTT. This gives the protein CASSGRQGANTGELFF.

The chain is built from TRBV10-3 and TRBJ2-1, with D perhaps matching TRBD1 (5 bases). Germline V gene data show CDR1 as ENHRY and CDR2 as SYGVKD. Between the trimmed V and J ends, which lost 10 bases and 0 bases, there was a span of 13 bases. The CDR3 consists of 14 residues. CDR3 loop: CATKTESSYNEQFF. The CDR3 region has the DNA TGTGCCACGAAGACAGAGAGCTCCTACAATGAGCAGTTCTTC.

V gene TRBV5-6 combines with J gene TRBJ2-7, with 8 bases identical to TRBD1. The CDR3 sequence is 13 residues long. Germline V lookup: CDR1 SGHDT, CDR2 YYEEEE. Losses at the gene ends were 4 bases for V and 6 bases for J; bases not matched to a gene: 6. The CDR3 protein is CASSTGQGGEQYF. Written as DNA, the CDR3 is TGTGCCAGCAGCACAGGACAGGGTGGCGAGCAGTACTTC.

The chain employs TRBV6-5 and TRBJ1-5; 7 nucleotides line up with TRBD1. Germline V gene lookup returns CDR1 MNHEY and CDR2 SVGAGI. V gave up 6 bases and J gave up 4 bases; unmatched junction bases: 6. This CDR3 has 14 residues. The CDR3, as DNA: TGTGCCAGCAGGGAGACAGGGTTAAATCAGCCCCAGCATTTT. Encoded protein: CASRETGLNQPQHF.

The chain employs TRBV19 and TRBJ1-5; D is perhaps TRBD1 (6 bases). The V end lost 7 bases, the J end lost 3 bases, and 10 bases lay between the germline ends. This CDR3 spans 13 amino acids. Germline values: CDR1 LNHDA, CDR2 SQIVND (reference sequence). The CDR3 loop reads CASTWTVNQPQHF. CDR3 coding DNA: TGTGCCAGTACCTGGACAGTCAATCAGCCCCAGCATTTT. Supplemented by reference TRBV19 and TRBJ1-5, the full variable domain reads DGGITQSPKYLFRKEGQNVTLSCEQNLNHDAMYWYRQDPGQGLRLIYYSQIVNDFQKGDIAEGYSVSREKKESFPLTVTSAQKNPTAFYLCASTWTVNQPQHFGDGTRLSIL.

The genes are TRBV24-1 and TRBJ1-2; 9 bases fit TRBD1. Germline CDR1 KGHDR, CDR2 SFDVKD. The CDR3 contains 13 residues. V lost 6 bases, J lost 4 bases, and 2 bases stayed unmatched. CDR3 bases: TGTGCCACCAGTTCGGACAGGGGCTATGGCTACACCTTC. This encodes CATSSDRGYGYTF.

The chain has TRBV5-1 and TRBJ2-7; TRBD2 is a possible D gene (7 bases). The germline CDR1 and CDR2 sequences are SGHRS and YFSETQ. The V and J ends lost 4 bases and 5 bases respectively, with 16 bases between them. The CDR3 extends over 14 amino acids. CDR3 coding DNA: TGCGCCAGCAGCCCTGGGAGGGGGGCCAACGAGCAGTACTTC. It is translated as CASSPGRGANEQYF.

The chain has TRBV4-1 and TRBJ2-4; TRBD2 aligns across 13 bases. Germline V gene sequence: CDR1 MGHRA, CDR2 YSYEKL. There are 20 residues in the CDR3. V was pared by 0 bases and J by 0 bases, with 8 bases of the junction left unmatched. In nucleotides, the CDR3 is TGCGCCAGCAGCCAAGATCTCACTAGCGGGGGGGCTCGAGCCAAAAACATTCAGTACTTC. Translating it yields CASSQDLTSGGARAKNIQYF.

V gene TRBV6-5 combines with J gene TRBJ1-4, with D maybe TRBD1 (5 bases). The germline V gene has CDR1 MNHEY and CDR2 SVGAGI. V was pared by 6 bases and J by 7 bases, with 18 bases between. The CDR3 totals 15 residues. Here the CDR3 DNA reads TGTGCCAGCAGCGGACGGGGGGAGAACGGTGAAAAACTGTTTTTT. Translated: CASSGRGENGEKLFF.

This chain links TRBV27 with TRBJ1-5, with D hard to call. Germline V CDR1 and CDR2: MNHEY, SMNVEV (reference sequence). The V end lost 3 bases, the J end lost 7 bases, and 13 bases lay between the germline ends. There are 14 residues in the CDR3. CDR3 nucleotide sequence: TGTGCCAGCAGTTTTTTAGGACGCGGGCAGCCCCAGCATTTT. As protein: CASSFLGRGQPQHF.

The chain employs TRBV12-5 and TRBJ2-7, with D possibly matching TRBD1 (7 bases). CDR1 is LGHNT and CDR2 is FRNRAP in the germline V gene. CDR3 size: 16 residues. Trimming removed 2 bases at V and 2 bases at J, with 16 bases between. The CDR3 spells CASGLFVRGTPYEQYF. Here the CDR3 DNA reads TGTGCTAGTGGTTTGTTCGTCAGGGGGACTCCCTACGAGCAGTACTTC.

This chain connects TRBV6-4 to TRBJ1-5; D might be TRBD1 (5 bases). The CDR3 sequence is 14 residues long. V shed 5 bases and J shed 6 bases, with 14 bases lying between them. Germline V CDR1 and CDR2: MRHNA, SNTAGT. CDR3 loop: CASSMDPGGQPQHF. As DNA, the CDR3 is TGTGCCAGCAGTATGGACCCGGGGGGTCAGCCCCAGCATTTT.